This is a list of T cell receptor beta chains from one sample in a study of control samples from healthy donors and cancer patients. Clones were read by immunoSEQ multiplex PCR, and TCRdb kept only the in-frame ones, dropping some. Of tens of thousands of clones in the sample, about nine tenths were seen once. The sequenced sample was blood. Source of these receptors: a man between 50 and 59 years old in good health. Each CDR3 is given with its conserved first and last residue. D genes are given only for firm matches. Expanded clones are given a class, and other clones once, few, many or no size at all.

j_gene,v_gene,abundance,d_gene,CDR3nt,CDR3aa
TRBJ1-2,TRBV7-9,-,TRBD1,TGTGCCAGCAGCTTACAGGACAGGGAACACTATGGCTACACCTTC,CASSLQDREHYGYTF
TRBJ2-2,TRBV7-9,few,-,TGTGCCAGCAGCTCCTCCGGGCTCCTATTCGGGGAGCTGTTTTTT,CASSSSGLLFGELFF
TRBJ2-1,TRBV25-1,-,-,TGTGCCAGCAGCCCTCCTGGGGGTAACAATGAGCAGTTCTTC,CASSPPGGNNEQFF
TRBJ1-2,TRBV29-1,-,-,TGCAGCGTTACGGGACTCTCTAACTATGGCTACACCTTC,CSVTGLSNYGYTF
TRBJ1-5,TRBV12-3/TRBV12-4,-,-,TGTGCCAGCAGCCGTTACAATCAGCCCCAGCATTTT,CASSRYNQPQHF
TRBJ2-5,TRBV29-1,-,TRBD1,TGCAGCGTTGAGAAACAGGGGGCGGGAGAGACCCAGTACTTC,CSVEKQGAGETQYF
TRBJ2-3,TRBV24-1,-,-,TGTGCCACCAGTGCGGGGGTTTCTAGCACAGATACGCAGTATTTT,CATSAGVSSTDTQYF
TRBJ1-6,TRBV23-1,-,-,TGCGCCAGCAGTCAAGACAGCTCCTATAATTCACCCCTCCACTTT,CASSQDSSYNSPLHF
TRBJ2-7,TRBV5-8,-,TRBD2,TGTGCCAGCAGCCCCCCCCGGGCGGGGGAATACGAGCAGTACTTC,CASSPPRAGEYEQYF
TRBJ1-2,TRBV27,many,TRBD1,TGTGCCAGCAGTTTATATGGGACAGGGAGTAACAACTATGGCTACACCTTC,CASSLYGTGSNNYGYTF
TRBJ2-7,TRBV5-1,few,-,TGCGCCAGCCGGGACACCTCCTACGAGCAGTACTTC,CASRDTSYEQYF
TRBJ2-7,TRBV7-9,once,-,TGTGCCAGCAGCCCGGGAGGACAGGGCACCTACGAGCAGTACTTC,CASSPGGQGTYEQYF
TRBJ2-1,TRBV19,-,TRBD1,TGTGCCAGTAGCGCGACCGGGACAGTGGGTGAGCAGTTCTTC,CASSATGTVGEQFF
TRBJ2-3,TRBV11-1,-,-,TGTGCCAGCAGCTTTAGGGTTACAGATACGCAGTATTTT,CASSFRVTDTQYF
TRBJ1-6,TRBV7-2,-,-,TGTGCCAGCAGCTTAGGGTCTAGAGGGAGTTCACCCCTCCACTTT,CASSLGSRGSSPLHF
TRBJ2-3,TRBV14,-,-,TGTGCCAGCAGCACCCGAGGGTATACAGATACGCAGTATTTT,CASSTRGYTDTQYF
TRBJ2-3,TRBV5-1,-,TRBD2,TGCGCCAGCAGCTTAGAGGGACTACGAAGCACAGATACGCAGTATTTT,CASSLEGLRSTDTQYF
TRBJ2-3,TRBV7-7,-,TRBD2,TGTGCTAGCAGCCTGAGCGGGGGCACAGATACGCAGTATTTT,CASSLSGGTDTQYF
TRBJ2-7,TRBV5-1,few,-,TGCGCCAGCAGCTTGACAGCTACCTACGAGCAGTACTTC,CASSLTATYEQYF
TRBJ2-2,TRBV30,-,-,TGTGCCTGGAGTCCCCAGAAGGGGCCCACCGGGGAGCTGTTTTTT,CAWSPQKGPTGELFF
TRBJ1-4,TRBV14,once,TRBD1,TGTGCCAGCAGCCAACGGGGGAGGGGGCGCGATGAAAAACTGTTTTTT,CASSQRGRGRDEKLFF
TRBJ2-4,TRBV19,-,TRBD2,TGTGCCAGTAGTATACCCGGACTAGCGGGGACCAAAAACATTCAGTACTTC,CASSIPGLAGTKNIQYF
TRBJ1-5,TRBV3-1/TRBV3-2,-,TRBD1,TGTGCCAGCAGCCCTACAGGGGGTGCCAATCAGCCCCAGCATTTT,CASSPTGGANQPQHF
TRBJ1-1,TRBV5-1,-,-,TGCGCCAGCAGCCGACTGGACGGAGGGGTGAACACTGAAGCTTTCTTT,CASSRLDGGVNTEAFF
TRBJ2-1,TRBV7-9,-,-,TGTGCCAGCAGCTTGGTCGAGGAGCAGTTCTTC,CASSLVEEQFF
TRBJ1-5,TRBV29-1,-,TRBD1,TGCAGCGTTCGGGGACAGGGGAGGGATCAGCCCCAGCATTTT,CSVRGQGRDQPQHF
TRBJ2-1,TRBV5-6,-,TRBD1,TGTGCCAGCAGCTCACGGGACAGGGGACTCAATGAGCAGTTCTTC,CASSSRDRGLNEQFF
TRBJ2-5,TRBV20-1,-,-,TGCAGTGCTAGTTCCGGGACGGGAAGTGGGACCCAGTACTTC,CSASSGTGSGTQYF
TRBJ2-5,TRBV5-6,-,TRBD1,TGTGCCAGCAGACAGGACAGGCGCCAAGAGACCCAGTACTTC,CASRQDRRQETQYF
TRBJ2-4,TRBV3-1/TRBV3-2,-,-,TGTGCCAGCAGTCCCGGGACAACTACCAAAAACATTCAGTACTTC,CASSPGTTTKNIQYF
TRBJ2-1,TRBV10-1,once,TRBD2,TGCGCCAGCAGTGATAGTGTAGCGGGGGCCTTTAACTCCTACAATGAGCAGTTCTTC,CASSDSVAGAFNSYNEQFF
TRBJ2-1,TRBV13,-,TRBD2,TGTGCCAGCAGCACCGGGACTAGCGGGGCGGTTGAGCAGTTCTTC,CASSTGTSGAVEQFF
TRBJ1-4,TRBV19,-,-,TGTGCCAGTAGTTGGAGCGGGACCCGGAATGAAAAACTGTTTTTT,CASSWSGTRNEKLFF
TRBJ1-4,TRBV7-9,medium-sized,TRBD1,TGTGCCAGCAGCCCCCCCTCAGACAGGGATGGAGAAAAACTGTTTTTT,CASSPPSDRDGEKLFF
TRBJ1-1,TRBV14,-,-,TGTGCCAGCAGCCAAGAAGGCGGGGCGAACACTGAAGCTTTCTTT,CASSQEGGANTEAFF
TRBJ1-2,TRBV24-1,-,TRBD1,TGTGCCACCAGTGAGGCGGGACAGAGCTATGGCTACACCTTC,CATSEAGQSYGYTF
TRBJ2-7,TRBV6-1,-,-,TGTGCCAGCAGTGAAAATACAAACGCCTACGAGCAGTACTTC,CASSENTNAYEQYF
TRBJ2-1,TRBV6-4,-,-,TGTGCCAGCAGTTATGGAAGTGGGGTATACAATGAGCAGTTCTTC,CASSYGSGVYNEQFF
TRBJ2-1,TRBV7-9,-,TRBD1,TGTGCCAGCAGCCCCTCTGACAGGGGGCGGGTGCAGTTCTTC,CASSPSDRGRVQFF
TRBJ2-7,TRBV10-3,once,-,TGTGCCATCCGGGAACAGAACTACGAGCAGTACTTC,CAIREQNYEQYF
TRBJ1-4,TRBV28,-,-,TGTGCCAGCAGCCCTCCCCCGGGGGCGCTCGGGGAAAAACTGTTTTTT,CASSPPPGALGEKLFF
TRBJ2-3,TRBV7-9,-,-,TGTGCCAGCAGCTTTGAAGGGGGTTTGGATACGCAGTATTTT,CASSFEGGLDTQYF
TRBJ2-7,TRBV18,-,-,TGTGCCAGCTCACCGAACCGTCCCTACGAGCAGTACTTC,CASSPNRPYEQYF
TRBJ1-4,TRBV3-1/TRBV3-2,-,TRBD1,TGTGCCAGCAATGGACAGGGTTTTGAAAAACTGTTTTTT,CASNGQGFEKLFF
TRBJ1-5,TRBV27,-,-,TGTGCCAGCAGTCCGGACCTAAATAGCAATCAGCCCCAGCATTTT,CASSPDLNSNQPQHF
TRBJ2-5,TRBV5-1,-,-,TGCGCCAGCAGTTCGGGACAACTCCAAGAGACCCAGTACTTC,CASSSGQLQETQYF
TRBJ1-1,TRBV7-2,-,-,TGTGCCAGCAGCTTTCCCGGAAACACTGAAGCTTTCTTT,CASSFPGNTEAFF
TRBJ1-6,TRBV6-4,-,-,TGTGCCAGCAGGCAGGGAATGGGTTCACCCCTCCACTTT,CASRQGMGSPLHF
TRBJ2-7,TRBV5-6,-,-,TGTGCCAGCAGCTTGGTGGACGATATCTACGAGCAGTACTTC,CASSLVDDIYEQYF
TRBJ2-5,TRBV5-1,few,-,TGCGCCAGCCGGAGTACTGGGGAGACCCAGTACTTC,CASRSTGETQYF
TRBJ1-3,TRBV11-2,-,-,TGTGCCAGCAGCTTAGTGGGGTTATCAGGCGTCTCCTCTGGAAACACCATATATTTT,CASSLVGLSGVSSGNTIYF
TRBJ2-7,TRBV29-1,once,TRBD1,TGCAGCGTTGGTACCGGGACAGGGAGTGAGCAGTACTTC,CSVGTGTGSEQYF
TRBJ2-5,TRBV15,-,-,TGTGCCACCAGCAGAGATTTTTCCGGACAAGAGACCCAGTACTTC,CATSRDFSGQETQYF